These 15 T cell receptor beta chains originate from one sample sequenced in a study of T cell changes during pregnancy in multiple sclerosis. Repertoires were generated with immunoSEQ multiplex PCR, while TCRdb's copy carries only in-frame clones and drops some. Of around 69,000 clones detected, about nine tenths appear once; the ten largest clones hold roughly 1.5%. The material sequenced was peripheral blood, taken in the third trimester of pregnancy. The origin of the receptors is a female donor with multiple sclerosis, enrolled in a pregnancy study.

V is TRBV30 and J is TRBJ1-1; no clear D. Trimming took off 4 bases at V and 0 bases at J, with 9 bases between the two ends. Germline loops: CDR1 GTSNPN, CDR2 SVGIG (reference sequence). The CDR3 is made up of 13 amino acids. The CDR3 DNA reads TGTGCCTGGAATGAACAGATGAACACTGAAGCTTTCTTT. Translation gives CAWNEQMNTEAFF.

CDR3 region: CASSAGRNTEAFF. CDR3 nucleotides: TGTGCCAGCAGCGCGGGCAGGAACACTGAAGCTTTCTTT. The gene calls are TRBV11-2 and TRBJ1-1; D not certain. Germline V gene lookup returns CDR1 SGHAT and CDR2 FQNNGV. The CDR3 consists of 13 residues. Deletions cut 5 bases from V and 1 base from J, with 8 bases between.

This chain connects TRBV6-6 to TRBJ2-3; 8 nucleotides match TRBD2. This CDR3 spans 15 amino acids. The V segment lost 2 bases and the J segment 2 bases; nucleotides outside the gene matches: 3. CDR1 is MNHNY and CDR2 is SVGAGI in the germline V gene (reference sequence). DNA of the CDR3: TGTGCCAGCAGTTACGGCGGGGGGTTCACAGATACGCAGTATTTT. Translating it yields CASSYGGGFTDTQYF.

The rearrangement joins TRBV4-3 to TRBJ1-1; D is unclear. CDR3 size: 14 residues. The ends were cut back, 2 bases at V and 1 base at J, with 8 bases in the middle. From germline, CDR1 is LGHNA and CDR2 YSLEER. CDR3 protein: CASSQTAQNTEAFF. In DNA form, the CDR3 reads TGCGCCAGCAGCCAAACCGCACAGAACACTGAAGCTTTCTTT.

A single count supports this clone. The V and J genes are TRBV19 and TRBJ2-3, with TRBD2 matching over 10 bases. Trimming at V came to 3 bases and at J to 4 bases, leaving 4 bases not matched to a gene. The CDR3 is 15 residues long. Germline assignment: CDR1 LNHDA and CDR2 SQIVND (reference sequence). CDR3 bases: TGTGCCAGTAGTATGAGCGGGGGGGGACCAGATACGCAGTATTTT. It codes for CASSMSGGGPDTQYF.

The rearrangement uses TRBV15 and TRBJ1-1; no firm D call. From germline, CDR1 is LNHNV and CDR2 YYDKDF (reference sequence). Trimming stripped 9 bases from V and 0 bases from J, with 23 bases between. The CDR3 extends over 17 amino acids. The CDR3 reads CATRKRGFREVNTEAFF. The CDR3 DNA reads TGTGCCACACGAAAGCGGGGATTCCGAGAGGTGAACACTGAAGCTTTCTTT.

J is TRBJ1-3 and V is TRBV10-3; unclear D gene. The CDR3 is 14 residues long. V was shortened by 7 bases and J by 0 bases, with 10 bases between the two germline ends. CDR1 and CDR2 from the germline V gene are ENHRY and SYGVKD. The CDR3 sequence is CAIKTRSSGNTIYF. The CDR3 bases are TGTGCCATCAAGACCCGGAGCTCTGGAAACACCATATATTTT.

The V and J genes are TRBV2 and TRBJ2-7; possibly TRBD1 for D (5 bases). Germline assignment: CDR1 SNHLY and CDR2 FYNNEI. The CDR3 is made up of 14 amino acids. Trimming stripped 2 bases from V and 4 bases from J, with 12 bases between. CDR3 loop: CASSEQGLYYEQYF. As DNA, the CDR3 is TGTGCCAGCAGTGAACAGGGATTATATTACGAGCAGTACTTC. Filled out from reference TRBV2 and TRBJ2-7, the complete variable domain reads EPEVTQTPSHQVTQMGQEVILRCVPISNHLYFYWYRQILGQKVEFLVSFYNNEISEKSEIFDDQFSVERPDGSNFTLKIRSTKLEDSAMYFCASSEQGLYYEQYFGPGTRLTVT.

V is TRBV18 and J is TRBJ1-1; D is unclear. Trimming pared 1 base from V and 5 bases from J, leaving 8 bases between. The CDR3 covers 13 residues. From germline, CDR1 is KGHSH and CDR2 LQKENI. The CDR3 nucleotides are TGTGCCAGCTCACCACAGCCAAATACTGAAGCTTTCTTT. Translation: CASSPQPNTEAFF.

The chain uses TRBV9 and TRBJ1-1; D is ambiguous. V was cut by 3 bases and J by 3 bases, with 15 bases left in between. The CDR3 is 15 residues long. The germline V gene encodes CDR1 SGDLS and CDR2 YYNGEE. The CDR3 loop is CASSADSVTDTEAFF. The CDR3 nucleotides read TGTGCCAGCAGCGCAGACTCAGTAACGGACACTGAAGCTTTCTTT.

In regard to this clone: Different DNA sequences within this sample yield the same CDR3. This chain joins TRBV6-6 and TRBJ1-5; unclear D gene. Germline values: CDR1 MNHNY, CDR2 SVGAGI (reference sequence). The CDR3 is 13 residues long. Trimming left V 0 bases short and J 5 bases short, with 5 bases between. The CDR3 sequence is CASSYSRDQPQHF. The CDR3 DNA reads as TGTGCCAGCAGTTACTCAAGAGATCAGCCCCAGCATTTT.

The chain recombines TRBV30 with TRBJ1-1, with D perhaps matching TRBD1 (5 bases). This CDR3 is 16 amino acids long. Per the germline V gene, CDR1 is GTSNPN and CDR2 is SVGIG (reference sequence). V lost 4 bases and J 1 base, leaving 19 bases between the germline ends. CDR3 DNA sequence: TGTGCCTGGAAGGAAGGTAGATCAGGGTGGAACACTGAAGCTTTCTTT. Translating gives CAWKEGRSGWNTEAFF. Filled out from reference TRBV30 and TRBJ1-1, the complete variable domain reads SQTIHQWPATLVQPVGSPLSLECTVEGTSNPNLYWYRQAAGRGLQLLFYSVGIGQISSEVPQNLSASRPQDRQFILSSKKLLLSDSGFYLCAWKEGRSGWNTEAFFGQGTRLTVV.

The gene calls are TRBV28 and TRBJ2-1; no clear D. The CDR3 spans 15 residues. The V end was cut by 1 base, the J end by 0 bases, with 7 bases between. CDR1 is MDHEN, CDR2 SYDVKM, per germline. The CDR3, as DNA: TGTGCCAGCAGTTTATCCCGGAGCTCCTACAATGAGCAGTTCTTC. Translating gives CASSLSRSSYNEQFF.

CDR3 region: CASSFTGVGTDTQYF. The CDR3, as DNA: TGTGCCAGCAGCTTTACAGGGGTCGGCACAGATACGCAGTATTTT. V usage is TRBV7-3 and J usage is TRBJ2-3; 7 bases agree with TRBD1. The ends lost 3 bases at V and 1 base at J; junction bases unmatched: 4. CDR3 length equals 15 residues. The germline CDR1 and CDR2 sequences are SGHTA and FQGTGA.

The CDR3 loop reads CASSLNIVPTTAADTQYF. The CDR3 DNA follows: TGTGCCAGCAGCCTTAATATAGTCCCCACGACTGCCGCAGATACGCAGTATTTT. The chain joins TRBV9 to TRBJ2-3, with D uncertain. The CDR3 spans 18 residues. V lost 4 bases to trimming and J lost 4 bases, with 25 bases between them. Germline CDR1 and CDR2: SGDLS and YYNGEE.